This TCR beta chain is drawn from a study of OX40 agonist ivuxolimab in advanced cancers. Findings and limits, study-wide: Clonal expansion was seen in CD4+ and CD8+ blood T cells by week 6 at 0.1 to 3.0 mg/kg. Averaged across samples, CD8+ T cells carried more expanded clones than CD4+ did. Low levels of normalized T-cell clonal expansion also appeared in some nonresponders.

Repertoires were generated with immunoSEQ multiplex PCR, while TCRdb's copy carries only in-frame clones and drops some. The sample lists 84,000 or so clones, 94% occurring once. This CDR3 contains 15 residues. The V end lost 1 base, the J end lost 2 bases, and 8 bases lay between the germline ends. The V gene's germline CDR1 is SGHAT and CDR2 FQNNGV. About this clone: Antigen specificity is unknown.

Any history of autoimmune disease or systemic immunosuppression disqualified patients. Sequencing used CD4+ or CD8+ T cells sorted from blood, obtained in a trial of the OX40 agonist ivuxolimab. The source is an adult with an advanced solid tumor such as melanoma, head and neck, liver or kidney cancer. The rearrangement joins TRBV11-2 to TRBJ2-2, with D tentatively TRBD1 or TRBD2 (5 bases each). DNA of the CDR3: TGTGCCAGCAGCTTAGGGGGGTCAAACACCGGGGAGCTGTTTTTT. Amino acid sequence: CASSLGGSNTGELFF.